These 29 T cell receptor beta chains share one sample of origin, sequenced in a study of Ad26.COV2.S vaccination and SARS-CoV-2 variants. Profiling relied on immunoSEQ multiplex PCR, and the TCRdb table lists in-frame clones only, not all of them. Altogether about 180,000 clones are present, around 90% being singletons, with the ten largest covering about 5.9%. Sequences were derived from peripheral blood, sampled after recovery from COVID-19. These receptor sequences come from a human donor who had recovered from COVID-19.

The chain links TRBV10-3 to TRBJ2-7; no reliable D call. Germline V lookup: CDR1 ENHRY, CDR2 SYGVKD. The CDR3 has 12 residues. The V and J ends lost 8 bases and 3 bases respectively, with 11 bases between them. The CDR3 spells CAILGNGYEQYF. The CDR3 region has the DNA TGTGCCATCTTGGGAAATGGCTACGAGCAGTACTTC.

V usage is TRBV6-5 and J usage is TRBJ1-6; the D is unclear. Trimming shortened V by 2 bases and J by 8 bases, and 16 bases separated the two germline ends. The CDR3 totals 16 residues. Germline V lookup: CDR1 MNHEY, CDR2 SVGAGI. The CDR3 loop reads CASSYRGPGIDSPLHF. The CDR3, as DNA: TGTGCCAGCAGTTACCGTGGGCCCGGGATTGATTCACCCCTCCACTTT.

The chain combines TRBV6-5 with TRBJ2-3; D gene uncertain. There are 15 residues in the CDR3. Trimming shortened V by 2 bases and J by 4 bases, and 13 bases separated the two germline ends. Looked up from germline, CDR1 is MNHEY and CDR2 is SVGAGI. The CDR3 DNA reads as TGTGCCAGCAGTTACACAAGACCACCCGCAGATACGCAGTATTTT. This sequence encodes CASSYTRPPADTQYF.

This clone occurred a few times. This chain connects TRBV6-2 or TRBV6-3 to TRBJ1-1; the D is unclear. Germline V lookup: CDR1 MNHEY, CDR2 SVGEGT. CDR3 length: 13 residues. Trimming stripped 2 bases from V and 5 bases from J, with 9 bases between. The CDR3 protein is CASSYGTLTEAFF. CDR3 DNA sequence: TGTGCCAGCAGTTACGGAACGCTGACTGAAGCTTTCTTT.

This chain joins TRBV2 and TRBJ2-7; 10 nucleotides align to TRBD2. Germline lookup yields CDR1 SNHLY and CDR2 FYNNEI. The CDR3 contains 16 residues. Unmatched junction bases numbered 6, after V lost 2 bases and J lost 2 bases. For the CDR3, the DNA is TGTGCCAGCAGTGAATTCGGGCTAGCGGGAGCCTACGAGCAGTACTTC. Its translation: CASSEFGLAGAYEQYF.

CDR3 sequence (DNA): TGTGCCAGCAGCCGCGGGACGCAAGCCTACGAGCAGTACTTC. This sequence encodes CASSRGTQAYEQYF. V gene TRBV6-6 combines with J gene TRBJ2-7; D possibly corresponds to TRBD2 (6 bases). V lost 6 bases and J lost 2, with 14 bases in between. Germline CDR1 and CDR2: MNHNY and SVGAGI (reference sequence). There are 14 residues in the CDR3.

This chain connects TRBV6-6 to TRBJ1-3, with 9 bases aligning to TRBD1. The CDR3 totals 16 residues. The V gene end was trimmed by 0 bases and the J gene end by 4 bases; junction bases not matched to a gene: 4. The V gene's germline CDR1 is MNHNY and CDR2 SVGAGI (reference sequence). The CDR3 coding sequence is TGTGCCAGCAGTTACTCTCGGACAGGGGAAGGAAACACCATATATTTT. Protein: CASSYSRTGEGNTIYF.

V is TRBV10-1 and J is TRBJ2-2; 7 bases fit TRBD1. CDR3 length: 16 residues. Germline-derived CDR1 and CDR2 are WNHNN and SYGVQD (reference sequence). V lost 6 bases and J lost 1; bases outside the gene matches: 8. The CDR3 sequence is CASSPRQGRNTGELFF. As DNA, the CDR3 is TGCGCCAGCAGCCCGCGACAGGGAAGGAACACCGGGGAGCTGTTTTTT.

The chain joins TRBV10-3 to TRBJ2-3; 10 bases are shared with TRBD2. This CDR3 has 17 residues. Germline CDR1 ENHRY, CDR2 SYGVKD. Trimming cost V 4 bases and J 3 bases; bases outside gene matches: 10. CDR3 DNA: TGTGCCATCAGTGGAGCGGGAGGGGGGTCGAGGACAGATACGCAGTATTTT. This codes for CAISGAGGGSRTDTQYF.

This clone was counted a few times. The rearrangement uses TRBV5-6 and TRBJ2-5; 7 nucleotides match TRBD1. The germline gives CDR1 SGHDT, CDR2 YYEEEE. The CDR3 has 14 residues. V lost 3 bases and J lost 3; bases outside the gene matches: 5. As DNA, the CDR3 is TGTGCCAGCAGCTACGGGACAGCGAAAGAGACCCAGTACTTC. Its translation is CASSYGTAKETQYF.

This chain joins TRBV6-5 and TRBJ2-1, with D perhaps matching TRBD1 (5 bases). The CDR3 is 11 amino acids. CDR1 and CDR2 from the germline V gene are MNHEY and SVGAGI. With 7 bases removed from V and 4 bases from J, the gap between germline ends came to 5 bases. As DNA, the CDR3 is TGTGCCAGCAAGGGGTACAATGAGCAGTTCTTC. Its protein product is CASKGYNEQFF.

This clone was observed a few times. This sequence joins TRBV25-1 and TRBJ2-2; D unclear. V was pared by 1 base and J by 7 bases, with 4 bases between. CDR1 MGHDK and CDR2 SYGVNS come from the germline V gene. The CDR3 contains 12 residues. For the CDR3, the DNA is TGTGCCAGCAGTGAATGGGACGGGGAGCTGTTTTTT. This codes for CASSEWDGELFF.

The chain links TRBV5-1 to TRBJ2-1, with TRBD1 matching 9 bases. Germline V gene data show CDR1 as SGHRS and CDR2 as YFSETQ. With 0 bases clipped from V and 3 bases from J, the junction kept 4 bases outside the gene matches. This CDR3 region has 16 residues. DNA for the CDR3: TGCGCCAGCAGCTTGGGGGGGACAGGGTTCTACAATGAGCAGTTCTTC. Its translation is CASSLGGTGFYNEQFF.

The chain is built from TRBV27 and TRBJ1-2, with a possible D match to TRBD1 (6 bases). Germline-derived CDR1 and CDR2 are MNHEY and SMNVEV (reference sequence). CDR3 length: 14 residues. Trimming took off 2 bases at V and 5 bases at J, with 12 bases between the two ends. CDR3 sequence: CASSLRAGVYGYTF. CDR3 in DNA: TGTGCCAGCAGTTTAAGGGCAGGGGTTTATGGCTACACCTTC.

J is TRBJ1-1 and V is TRBV20-1; no clear D gene. Trimming removed 2 bases from V and 8 bases from J, with 3 bases in between. The germline CDR1 and CDR2 sequences are DFQATT and SNEGSKA (reference sequence). The CDR3 length is 9 residues. The CDR3 DNA reads as TGCAGTGCTAGAACAGAAGCTTTCTTT. It codes for CSARTEAFF.

The chain recombines TRBV11-2 with TRBJ2-5; no reliable D call. The V gene's germline CDR1 is SGHAT and CDR2 FQNNGV. This CDR3 has 12 amino acids. V was clipped by 5 bases and J by 5 bases, with 9 bases between them. The CDR3 bases are TGTGCCAGCAGCCCTCTTTTGGAGACCCAGTACTTC. Translation: CASSPLLETQYF.

The gene calls are TRBV7-9 and TRBJ2-4; D gene unclear. Between the trimmed V and J ends, which lost 3 bases and 7 bases, there was a span of 7 bases. The germline CDR1 and CDR2 sequences are SEHNR and FQNEAQ (reference sequence). This CDR3 has 12 residues. DNA for the CDR3: TGTGCCAGCAGCTTGGTAGGGAACATTCAGTACTTC. Protein product: CASSLVGNIQYF.

The chain employs TRBV9 and TRBJ2-5, with D maybe TRBD1 (6 bases). This CDR3 spans 14 amino acids. V was cut by 0 bases and J by 4 bases, with 10 bases left in between. Looked up from germline, CDR1 is SGDLS and CDR2 is YYNGEE. The CDR3, as DNA: TGTGCCAGCAGCGTAGAGGCAGGGGCAGAGACCCAGTACTTC. Translation gives CASSVEAGAETQYF.

The chain links TRBV7-9 to TRBJ2-7; D is undetermined. Trimming cost V 1 base and J 5 bases, with 9 bases left between them. Germline CDR1 SEHNR, CDR2 FQNEAQ (reference sequence). The CDR3 length is 13 residues. The CDR3 here is CASSLGGRNEQYF. CDR3 in DNA: TGTGCCAGCAGCTTAGGTGGACGGAACGAGCAGTACTTC. Full variable domain (remainder filled in from reference TRBV7-9 and TRBJ2-7): DTGVSQNPRHKITKRGQNVTFRCDPISEHNRLYWYRQTLGQGPEFLTYFQNEAQLEKSRLLSDRFSAERPKGSFSTLEIQRTEQGDSAMYLCASSLGGRNEQYFGPGTRLTVT.

The chain employs TRBV12-3 or TRBV12-4 and TRBJ2-5; D ambiguous. The CDR3 spans 13 residues. With 6 bases removed from V and 5 bases from J, the gap between germline ends came to 13 bases. The CDR3 DNA follows: TGTGCCAGCAGCCCTTACGAATACGAGACCCAGTACTTC. The encoded protein is CASSPYEYETQYF.

This sequence joins TRBV9 and TRBJ2-5; 8 bases align to TRBD2. Trimming removed 0 bases from V and 2 bases from J; junction bases left unmatched: 6. The germline V gene encodes CDR1 SGDLS and CDR2 YYNGEE. There are 16 residues in the CDR3. This chain's CDR3 is CASSVDATSGQETQYF. The CDR3 DNA sequence: TGTGCCAGCAGCGTAGACGCCACTAGCGGTCAAGAGACCCAGTACTTC. Supplemented by reference TRBV9 and TRBJ2-5, the full variable domain reads DSGVTQTPKHLITATGQRVTLRCSPRSGDLSVYWYQQSLDQGLQFLIQYYNGEERAKGNILERFSAQQFPDLHSELNLSSLELGDSALYFCASSVDATSGQETQYFGPGTRLLVL.

V and J are TRBV15 and TRBJ1-6; D is undetermined. Germline CDR1 is LNHNV and CDR2 is YYDKDF (reference sequence). The CDR3 extends over 13 amino acids. Trimming shortened V by 1 base and J by 7 bases, and 5 bases separated the two germline ends. The CDR3 DNA sequence: TGTGCCACCAGCAGAGTGGAGAATTCACCCCTCCACTTT. Protein product: CATSRVENSPLHF.

The rearrangement links TRBV19 to TRBJ1-1; 8 positions agree with TRBD1. Per germline, CDR1 LNHDA and CDR2 SQIVND (reference sequence). J gave up 7 bases and V 5 bases, and 21 bases lay outside the gene matches. The CDR3 spans 18 residues. The CDR3 reads CASSSPRSRQGALGEAFF. CDR3 sequence (DNA): TGTGCCAGTAGTTCCCCAAGGAGTAGGCAGGGGGCCTTGGGTGAAGCTTTCTTT.

With respect to this clone: Other DNA sequences in the sample encode the same CDR3. The chain joins TRBV7-3 to TRBJ1-2; 10 bases align to TRBD1. V shed 5 bases, J shed 7 bases, and the junction held 1 base outside the gene matches. The CDR3 consists of 12 residues. Germline CDR1 and CDR2: SGHTA and FQGTGA. The CDR3 DNA sequence: TGTGCCAGCAGCGGACAGGGGGGTGGCTACACCTTC. It yields the protein CASSGQGGGYTF.

This clone came up once. This sequence joins TRBV30 and TRBJ2-5; D is uncertain. Trimming removed 0 bases from V and 5 bases from J, with 16 bases in between. Germline V gives CDR1 GTSNPN, CDR2 SVGIG (reference sequence). CDR3 size: 15 residues. The CDR3 DNA sequence: TGTGCCTGGAGTGTTTATATGGGCTACGGGGAGACCCAGTACTTC. Protein sequence: CAWSVYMGYGETQYF.

The V call is TRBV19, the J call TRBJ2-5; D is ambiguous. This CDR3 region has 11 residues. Germline CDR1 and CDR2: LNHDA and SQIVND (reference sequence). V lost 6 bases and J 5 bases, leaving 7 bases between the germline ends. CDR3 bases: TGTGCCAGTAGCGAAAGGGAGACCCAGTACTTC. Translating gives CASSERETQYF.

The chain carries TRBV6-5 and TRBJ2-7; 11 bases match TRBD2. There are 14 residues in the CDR3. V was clipped by 6 bases and J by 5 bases; unmatched bases: 6. Germline V gene sequence: CDR1 MNHEY, CDR2 SVGAGI. The CDR3 DNA reads as TGTGCCAGCAGCGTAGCGGGGGGGCTGAACGAGCAGTACTTC. Translating gives CASSVAGGLNEQYF.

The chain joins TRBV9 to TRBJ1-1; 7 bases agree with TRBD1. This CDR3 has 15 residues. CDR1 SGDLS and CDR2 YYNGEE come from the germline V gene. J lost 3 bases, V lost 3 bases, and 8 bases had no gene match. The CDR3 protein is CASSAREGADTEAFF. CDR3 nucleotides: TGTGCCAGCAGCGCGCGGGAGGGGGCGGACACTGAAGCTTTCTTT.

This sequence joins TRBV15 and TRBJ2-5, with D unresolved. The germline gives CDR1 LNHNV, CDR2 YYDKDF (reference sequence). The CDR3 loop spans 14 amino acids. Trimming removed 1 base from V and 1 base from J, with 7 bases in between. In nucleotides, the CDR3 is TGTGCCACCAGCAGAGGCAGGTCCCAAGAGACCCAGTACTTC. Translation: CATSRGRSQETQYF. Combining the CDR3 with reference TRBV15 and TRBJ2-5 gives the whole variable domain DAMVIQNPRYQVTQFGKPVTLSCSQTLNHNVMYWYQQKSSQAPKLLFHYYDKDFNNEADTPDNFQSRRPNTSFCFLDIRSPGLGDTAMYLCATSRGRSQETQYFGPGTRLLVL.